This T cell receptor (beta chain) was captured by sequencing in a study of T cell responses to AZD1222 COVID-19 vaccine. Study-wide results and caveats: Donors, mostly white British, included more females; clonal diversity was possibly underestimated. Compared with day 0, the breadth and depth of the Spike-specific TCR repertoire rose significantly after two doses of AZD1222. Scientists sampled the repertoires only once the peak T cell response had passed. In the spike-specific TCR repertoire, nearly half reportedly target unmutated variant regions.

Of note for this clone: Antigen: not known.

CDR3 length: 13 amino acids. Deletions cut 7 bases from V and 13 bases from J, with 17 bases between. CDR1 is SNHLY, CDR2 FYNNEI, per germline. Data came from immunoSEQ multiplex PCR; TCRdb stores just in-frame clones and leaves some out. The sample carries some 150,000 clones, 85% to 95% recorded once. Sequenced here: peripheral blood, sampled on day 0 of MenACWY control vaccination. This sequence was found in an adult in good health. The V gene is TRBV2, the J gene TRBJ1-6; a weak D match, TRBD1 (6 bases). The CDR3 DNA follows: TGTGCCAGCATTGGACAGAGTCACGTTCCCCTCCACTTT. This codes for CASIGQSHVPLHF.